The 28 T cell receptor beta chains given below trace back to one sample, sequenced in a study of response to subunit inactivated influenza vaccine. MiXCR, applied by TCRdb to the RT-PCR reads, yields one record per CDR3 protein. The table has hundreds of thousands of distinct CDR3 sequences, 18% seen once. Sequencing was performed on PBMCs from blood, taken 4 to 6 days after vaccination. These receptors were taken from a man between 50 and 59 years old who received an inactivated influenza vaccine.

This clonotype came up a few times. The chain links TRBV7-2 to TRBJ2-3; tentatively, D is TRBD2 (5 bases). With 4 bases removed from V and 0 bases from J, the gap between germline ends came to 17 bases. CDR3 length equals 17 residues. Germline values: CDR1 SGHTA, CDR2 FQGNSA. The CDR3 bases are TGTGCCAGCAGCTCCCGGACTGGCGGGTACAGCACAGATACGCAGTATTTT. It codes for CASSSRTGGYSTDTQYF. The variable domain in full, with the rest retrieved from reference TRBV7-2 and TRBJ2-3, is GAGVSQSPSNKVTEKGKDVELRCDPISGHTALYWYRQSLGQGLEFLIYFQGNSAPDKSGLPSDRFSAERTGGSVSTLTIQRTQQEDSAVYLCASSSRTGGYSTDTQYFGPGTRLTVL.

The J gene is TRBJ2-7, the V gene TRBV30, with unresolved D. V was trimmed by 2 bases and J by 1 base, leaving 15 bases between them. This CDR3 comprises 15 residues. Germline CDR1 and CDR2: GTSNPN and SVGIG (reference sequence). CDR3 amino acids: CAWSSRAAPSYEQYF. CDR3 bases: TGTGCCTGGAGTTCACGGGCAGCGCCTTCCTACGAGCAGTACTTC.

The CDR3 sequence is CASQGSPYEQYF. CDR3 DNA: TGTGCCAGTCAGGGAAGCCCCTACGAGCAGTACTTC. The chain has TRBV25-1 and TRBJ2-7; D may be TRBD1 (5 bases). Deletions cut 9 bases from V and 2 bases from J, with 11 bases between. In germline, CDR1 is MGHDK, CDR2 SYGVNS. This CDR3 is built from 12 residues.

This clonotype was detected only a few times. The chain is built from TRBV29-1 and TRBJ2-7, with TRBD1 matching 9 bases. The CDR3 has 16 residues. After removal of 3 bases from V and 3 bases from J, the junction contained 12 bases not matched to a gene. Germline assignment: CDR1 SQVTM and CDR2 ANQGSEA. CDR3 in amino acids: CSVEGTGNKYGYEQYF. The DNA of the CDR3 is TGCAGCGTTGAGGGGACAGGGAATAAATATGGCTACGAGCAGTACTTC.

This clonotype was seen only a few times. The V call is TRBV20-1, the J call TRBJ2-7, with 8 bases aligning to TRBD2. The CDR3 is made up of 12 amino acids. Germline CDR1 DFQATT, CDR2 SNEGSKA (reference sequence). V gave up 1 base and J gave up 7 bases; unmatched junction bases: 3. Here the CDR3 reads CSARAGGGEQYF. The CDR3 DNA reads TGCAGTGCTAGAGCGGGAGGGGGGGAGCAGTACTTC.

The rearrangement links TRBV7-2 to TRBJ2-7, with D perhaps TRBD1 or TRBD2 (5 bases each). The CDR3 totals 14 residues. Germline values: CDR1 SGHTA, CDR2 FQGNSA. V was pared by 4 bases and J by 2 bases, with 12 bases between. The CDR3 DNA is TGTGCCAGCAGCTGGAAGACGGGACCCTACGAGCAGTACTTC. Translated, it gives CASSWKTGPYEQYF.

The V gene is TRBV4-2, the J gene TRBJ2-5, with 7 bases lining up with TRBD2. From germline, CDR1 is LGHNA and CDR2 YNFKEQ. The length of the CDR3 is 15 residues. Trimming at V came to 4 bases and at J to 0 bases, leaving 5 bases not matched to a gene. CDR3 residues: CASSPTAGNQETQYF. CDR3 sequence (DNA): TGTGCCAGCAGCCCGACAGCGGGAAACCAAGAGACCCAGTACTTC.

This clonotype was counted only a few times. The chain joins TRBV11-2 to TRBJ2-2, with D uncertain. The CDR3 totals 14 residues. Germline V CDR1 and CDR2: SGHAT, FQNNGV. V dropped 5 bases and J dropped 7 bases, with 14 bases sitting between them. The CDR3 coding sequence is TGTGCCAGCAGCCCCAAGCGAGTAGGCGGGGAGCTGTTTTTT. Its protein product is CASSPKRVGGELFF.

Only a few counts were recorded for this clonotype. This chain joins TRBV12-3 or TRBV12-4 and TRBJ2-1; no reliable D call. The CDR3 spans 13 residues. V lost 5 bases to trimming and J lost 1 base, with 6 bases between them. CDR3 loop: CASSPLSYNEQFF. CDR3 DNA sequence: TGTGCCAGCAGTCCTCTGTCCTACAATGAGCAGTTCTTC.

This clonotype was counted at least ten times. V gene TRBV28 combines with J gene TRBJ1-1; D is perhaps TRBD1 (6 bases). The CDR3 extends over 13 amino acids. Germline CDR1 reads MDHEN; CDR2 reads SYDVKM. V was clipped by 6 bases and J by 3 bases, with 11 bases between them. The CDR3 here is CASRKQGHTEAFF. CDR3 in DNA: TGTGCCAGCAGGAAACAGGGTCACACTGAAGCTTTCTTT.

This clonotype has ten or more counts. The V gene is TRBV7-2, the J gene TRBJ2-7, with a tentative D call TRBD1 (6 bases). The CDR3 sequence is 16 residues long. In germline, CDR1 is SGHTA, CDR2 FQGNSA. V was cut by 1 base and J by 2 bases, with 15 bases left in between. The CDR3 protein is CASSLVSRGPTYEQYF. The CDR3 nucleotides read TGTGCCAGCAGCTTAGTTTCCAGGGGACCAACCTACGAGCAGTACTTC.

This clonotype was seen repeatedly, ten times or more. V and J are TRBV12-3 or TRBV12-4 and TRBJ1-5; tentatively, D is TRBD1 (6 bases). The CDR3 extends over 13 amino acids. The V end lost 5 bases, the J end lost 6 bases, and 11 bases lay between the germline ends. Written as DNA, the CDR3 is TGTGCCAGCAGTCTACAGGGAAGTCAGCCCCAGCATTTT. Translation gives CASSLQGSQPQHF.

The table lists this clonotype with a count of one. The chain joins TRBV25-1 to TRBJ1-5; D not resolved. V lost 4 bases and J lost 7, with 14 bases in between. The CDR3 sequence is 14 residues long. In germline, CDR1 is MGHDK, CDR2 SYGVNS. In nucleotides, the CDR3 is TGTGCCAGCAGTGCCCCAGGAGTAAACCAGCCCCAGCATTTT. Encoded protein: CASSAPGVNQPQHF.

The chain employs TRBV4-2 and TRBJ2-2; perhaps TRBD2 as D (6 bases). The germline CDR1 and CDR2 sequences are LGHNA and YNFKEQ. CDR3 length: 16 amino acids. Trimming shortened V by 0 bases and J by 5 bases, and 13 bases separated the two germline ends. CDR3 bases: TGTGCCAGCAGCCAAGATATGGGACTTAAAACCGGGGAGCTGTTTTTT. It encodes CASSQDMGLKTGELFF.

This chain links TRBV5-1 with TRBJ2-5, with 15 nucleotides matching TRBD2. The CDR3 loop spans 17 amino acids. Germline assignment: CDR1 SGHRS and CDR2 YFSETQ. The V gene end was trimmed by 4 bases and the J gene end by 0 bases; junction bases not matched to a gene: 4. The DNA of the CDR3 is TGCGCCAGCAGCACCGGGACTAGCGGGAGGAACCAAGAGACCCAGTACTTC. It encodes CASSTGTSGRNQETQYF.

This clonotype was detected a few times. This sequence joins TRBV13 and TRBJ2-2; 9 nucleotides line up with TRBD1. Trimming took 5 bases from V and 4 from J; bases not matched to a gene: 2. Germline values: CDR1 PRHDT, CDR2 FYEKMQ (reference sequence). This CDR3 contains 14 residues. DNA for the CDR3: TGTGCCAGCAGCGGACAGGGGTCCACCGGGGAGCTGTTTTTT. It translates to CASSGQGSTGELFF.

This clonotype occurred a few times. V is TRBV12-3 or TRBV12-4 and J is TRBJ1-2; possibly TRBD1 for D (6 bases). With 3 bases removed from V and 8 bases from J, the gap between germline ends came to 13 bases. The CDR3 runs 13 residues. This CDR3 reads CASSLTGSQGYTF. CDR3 DNA: TGTGCCAGCAGTTTGACAGGCAGTCAGGGCTACACCTTC.

The gene calls are TRBV15 and TRBJ1-4; the D is unclear. The CDR3 runs 16 residues. The V end was cut by 6 bases, the J end by 0 bases, with 14 bases between. Germline V gene sequence: CDR1 LNHNV, CDR2 YYDKDF (reference sequence). The CDR3 sequence: CATSRSRATTNEKLFF. For the CDR3, the DNA is TGTGCCACCAGTCGCTCCCGGGCCACAACTAATGAAAAACTGTTTTTT. Based on the CDR3 plus reference TRBV15 and TRBJ1-4, the full variable domain is DAMVIQNPRYQVTQFGKPVTLSCSQTLNHNVMYWYQQKSSQAPKLLFHYYDKDFNNEADTPDNFQSRRPNTSFCFLDIRSPGLGDTAMYLCATSRSRATTNEKLFFGSGTQLSVL.

This clonotype was observed a handful of times. V and J are TRBV29-1 and TRBJ1-1; no clear D gene. Germline V gene lookup returns CDR1 SQVTM and CDR2 ANQGSEA. Trimming removed 1 base from V and 0 bases from J, with 6 bases in between. CDR3 size: 13 residues. CDR3 loop: CSVEGAMNTEAFF. The CDR3 nucleotides are TGCAGCGTTGAAGGGGCCATGAACACTGAAGCTTTCTTT.

This clonotype occurred a few times. The CDR3 coding sequence is TGTGCCTGGAGTTGGCGGACTTACTCTGGAAACACCATATATTTT. Encoded protein: CAWSWRTYSGNTIYF. V usage is TRBV30 and J usage is TRBJ1-3, with D uncertain. Germline values: CDR1 GTSNPN, CDR2 SVGIG (reference sequence). The CDR3 contains 15 residues. Trimming shortened V by 2 bases and J by 0 bases, and 11 bases separated the two germline ends.

The chain is built from TRBV6-1 and TRBJ1-5; 10 bases align to TRBD1. V was clipped by 6 bases and J by 2 bases; unmatched bases: 7. The CDR3 contains 16 residues. Germline loops: CDR1 MNHNS, CDR2 SASEGT. This CDR3 is CASRPPGTGGNQPQHF. CDR3 nucleotide sequence: TGTGCCAGCAGACCCCCCGGGACAGGGGGCAATCAGCCCCAGCATTTT.

The chain links TRBV24-1 to TRBJ1-2; no firm D call. The CDR3 length is 14 residues. V lost 1 base and J 1 base, leaving 6 bases between the germline ends. CDR1 is KGHDR, CDR2 SFDVKD, per germline. CDR3 in DNA: TGTGCCACCAGTGATTTCGGACTTAACTATGGCTACACCTTC. This sequence encodes CATSDFGLNYGYTF.

The chain links TRBV2 to TRBJ1-2, with no clear D. Between the trimmed V and J ends, which lost 7 bases and 4 bases, there was a span of 13 bases. Germline CDR1 reads SNHLY; CDR2 reads FYNNEI. The CDR3 sequence is 13 residues long. CDR3: CASNDPDSYGYTF. CDR3 bases: TGTGCCAGCAACGACCCAGATAGCTATGGCTACACCTTC.

The chain recombines TRBV20-1 with TRBJ2-1; D is perhaps TRBD2 (6 bases). CDR1 is DFQATT and CDR2 is SNEGSKA in the germline V gene (reference sequence). Trimming pared 1 base from V and 6 bases from J, leaving 13 bases between. The CDR3 totals 14 residues. The DNA for the CDR3 is TGCAGTGCTAGAGTGGGCGGGATGCTCAATGAGCAGTTCTTC. Residues: CSARVGGMLNEQFF.

The V gene is TRBV18, the J gene TRBJ2-5; no clear D. Trimming left V 3 bases short and J 4 bases short, with 9 bases between. CDR1 KGHSH and CDR2 LQKENI come from the germline V gene. There are 13 residues in the CDR3. CDR3 amino acids: CASSPASGETQYF. CDR3 nucleotide sequence: TGTGCCAGCTCACCTGCGTCGGGAGAGACCCAGTACTTC.

This sequence joins TRBV2 and TRBJ2-6, with a tentative D call TRBD2 (5 bases). V lost 8 bases and J 3 bases, leaving 14 bases between the germline ends. Germline CDR1 SNHLY, CDR2 FYNNEI. This CDR3 region has 15 residues. The CDR3 DNA sequence: TGTGCCAGCCGATACTTAGGAGGTGGGGCCAACGTCCTGACTTTC. Its protein product is CASRYLGGGANVLTF. Variable domain in full (rest from reference TRBV2 and TRBJ2-6): EPEVTQTPSHQVTQMGQEVILRCVPISNHLYFYWYRQILGQKVEFLVSFYNNEISEKSEIFDDQFSVERPDGSNFTLKIRSTKLEDSAMYFCASRYLGGGANVLTFGAGSRLTVL.

This chain links TRBV5-1 with TRBJ2-1; D not certain. The V and J ends lost 0 bases and 0 bases respectively, with 10 bases between them. The CDR3 loop spans 16 amino acids. Germline V CDR1 and CDR2: SGHRS, YFSETQ. This CDR3 is CASSLEPESSYNEQFF. DNA of the CDR3: TGCGCCAGCAGCTTGGAGCCGGAGAGCTCCTACAATGAGCAGTTCTTC.

About this clonotype itself: A much larger clonotype is one base distant, so this may be a read error. The J gene is TRBJ2-1, the V gene TRBV4-2; TRBD2 is a possible D gene (5 bases). Germline CDR1 is LGHNA and CDR2 is YNFKEQ. Trimming removed 2 bases from V and 1 base from J, with 12 bases in between. The length of the CDR3 is 16 residues. CDR3 sequence (DNA): TGTGCCAGCAGCCAAAGAGGGCTAGGTTCCTACAATGAGCAGTTCTTC. Its translation is CASSQRGLGSYNEQFF.